Below are 9 T cell receptor beta chains sequenced from a single sample in a study of T cell changes during pregnancy in multiple sclerosis. Sequenced by immunoSEQ multiplex PCR; TCRdb stores in-frame clones only, minus some. In the table there are about 23,000 clones, about 89% of which are singletons. Sequencing was performed on CD8+ T cells from peripheral blood mononuclear cells, taken in the first trimester of pregnancy. Receptors were obtained from a female donor with multiple sclerosis, enrolled in a pregnancy study.

V gene TRBV4-3 combines with J gene TRBJ2-1; weak D call: TRBD1 (6 bases). This CDR3 has 13 amino acids. Germline V lookup: CDR1 LGHNA, CDR2 YSLEER. Between the trimmed V and J ends, which lost 1 base and 9 bases, there was a span of 10 bases. Written as DNA, the CDR3 is TGCGCCAGCAGCCAAGGCAGAGGGGGTGAGCAGTTCTTC. Translated, it gives CASSQGRGGEQFF.

The genes are TRBV4-1 and TRBJ1-2; 12 nucleotides match TRBD1. There are 17 residues in the CDR3. The germline CDR1 and CDR2 sequences are MGHRA and YSYEKL. The junction had 13 bases not matched to a gene; V was cut back by 3 bases and J by 8 bases. CDR3 region: CASSQGQGAEGVWGYTF. The CDR3 DNA reads as TGCGCCAGCAGCCAGGGACAGGGGGCGGAAGGGGTTTGGGGCTACACCTTC.

This clone was recorded a few times. The chain employs TRBV6-1 and TRBJ2-2; 7 nucleotides line up with TRBD2. V trimming: 2 bases; J trimming: 5 bases; junction bases outside the gene matches: 8. CDR3 size: 16 residues. Germline-derived CDR1 and CDR2 are MNHNS and SASEGT. The CDR3 here is CASSEIAGAGTGELFF. The DNA for the CDR3 is TGTGCCAGCAGTGAAATTGCGGGAGCTGGGACCGGGGAGCTGTTTTTT.

The V and J genes are TRBV10-3 and TRBJ2-5; TRBD1 matches at 8 bases. CDR1 and CDR2 (germline): ENHRY, SYGVKD. V was clipped by 6 bases and J by 3 bases; unmatched bases: 3. This CDR3 spans 13 amino acids. CDR3 bases: TGTGCCATCAGAGGACAGGGAGAAGAGACCCAGTACTTC. This encodes CAIRGQGEETQYF.

The CDR3 DNA follows: TGTGCCATCAGTGAGTCGCCAGCGGGAGCCTTCAATGAGCAGTTCTTC. Protein sequence: CAISESPAGAFNEQFF. The J gene is TRBJ2-1, the V gene TRBV10-3, with 8 bases matching TRBD2. V lost 0 bases to trimming and J lost 6 bases; unmatched junction nucleotides: 7. Per germline, CDR1 ENHRY and CDR2 SYGVKD. This CDR3 comprises 16 residues.

V usage is TRBV12-2 and J usage is TRBJ2-7; the D call TRBD2 from the table was never checked on the DNA. TRBV12-2 is labeled a pseudogene. The CDR3 spans 13 residues. The CDR3 sequence is CASRLSEIYEQYF. The CDR3 DNA is TGTGCAAGTCGCTTATCCGAGATCTACGAGCAGTACTTC.

CDR3 bases: TGTGCCAACATGGGAGAGACAGGGGCCCCGATGAACACTGAAGCTTTCTTT. Translating it yields CANMGETGAPMNTEAFF. The chain uses TRBV27 and TRBJ1-1, with 8 bases that match TRBD1. The CDR3 is 17 residues long. Germline loops: CDR1 MNHEY, CDR2 SMNVEV (reference sequence). Trimming removed 10 bases from V and 0 bases from J; junction bases left unmatched: 16.

This rearrangement joins TRBV5-3 to TRBJ1-1; 8 bases map to TRBD1. TRBV5-3 is noted as an ORF with a role that remains uncertain. The CDR3 extends over 19 amino acids. The ends lost 4 bases at V and 0 bases at J; junction bases unmatched: 17. The DNA of the CDR3 is TGTGCCAGAAGCGTGATTCCCCCCGGGACAGGCCATGTGAACACTGAAGCTTTCTTT. Residues: CARSVIPPGTGHVNTEAFF.

The chain combines TRBV9 with TRBJ2-7, with D maybe TRBD1 (5 bases). Trimming shortened V by 0 bases and J by 2 bases, and 9 bases separated the two germline ends. Per germline, CDR1 SGDLS and CDR2 YYNGEE. The CDR3 is 14 amino acids. CDR3 bases: TGTGCCAGCAGCGTAGGACAGCCCACCTACGAGCAGTACTTC. Its translation is CASSVGQPTYEQYF.